Listed below are T cell receptor beta chains from one sample, sequenced in a study of T cell responses to AZD1222 COVID-19 vaccine. This table comes from immunoSEQ multiplex PCR, and its TCRdb copy is limited to in-frame clones, with some not included. The table lists 150,000 to 200,000 clones, approximately 95% of them singletons. Sequencing used peripheral blood, obtained 28 days after the second dose of the MenACWY control vaccine. Receptors were obtained from an adult who received the MenACWY meningococcal vaccine as a control. CDR3s include the opening cysteine and the closing phenylalanine or tryptophan. A D gene is named only where the DNA matches it firmly. The listing skips clone size in some rows; elsewhere it reads once, few, many or a size class.

16	TRBV6-1	.	TRBJ1-5	.	CASSEARLLSNQPQHF	TGTGCCAGCAGTGAAGCGCGCCTTCTTAGCAATCAGCCCCAGCATTTT
13	TRBV27	.	TRBJ1-2	.	CASSFAGAGGYTF	TGTGCCAGCAGTTTTGCAGGGGCTGGGGGCTACACCTTC
16	TRBV2	.	TRBJ1-1	.	CASSEDGDGWNTEAFF	TGTGCCAGCAGTGAAGATGGGGACGGTTGGAACACTGAAGCTTTCTTT
17	TRBV27	TRBD1	TRBJ2-1	once	CASSNGQGLRGYNEQFF	TGTGCCAGCAGCAACGGACAGGGGCTTCGAGGGTACAATGAGCAGTTCTTC
14	TRBV15	.	TRBJ1-5	.	CATVEGGGNQPQHF	TGTGCCACGGTCGAGGGGGGCGGCAATCAGCCCCAGCATTTT
17	TRBV27	TRBD1	TRBJ1-1	.	CASSLGDRGLWGTEAFF	TGTGCCAGCAGTTTGGGGGACAGGGGGCTGTGGGGCACTGAAGCTTTCTTT
14	TRBV6-5	TRBD1	TRBJ1-1	.	CASSRQGQGTEAFF	TGTGCCAGCAGCCGACAGGGGCAGGGGACTGAAGCTTTCTTT
15	TRBV18	TRBD2	TRBJ2-3	.	CASSPVVAGGDTQYF	TGTGCCAGCTCACCGGTGGTAGCGGGGGGAGATACGCAGTATTTT
15	TRBV14	.	TRBJ2-1	.	CASSPRGATTNEQFF	TGTGCCAGCAGCCCCCGCGGGGCAACTACTAATGAGCAGTTCTTC
16	TRBV10-2	.	TRBJ1-6	.	CASSGDGQINNSPLHF	TGCGCCAGCAGTGGGGACGGACAGATCAATAATTCACCCCTCCACTTT
12	TRBV5-8	.	TRBJ2-1	once	CASSLQGYEQFF	TGTGCCAGCAGCTTACAGGGATATGAGCAGTTCTTC
14	TRBV6-1	.	TRBJ1-1	.	CASSEGILNTEAFF	TGTGCCAGCAGTGAGGGGATTCTGAACACTGAAGCTTTCTTT
10	TRBV2	.	TRBJ1-4	.	CASSGEKLFF	TGTGCCAGCTCGGGAGAAAAACTGTTTTTT
13	TRBV9	.	TRBJ2-7	.	CASSVSDNYEQYF	TGTGCCAGCAGCGTATCCGACAACTACGAGCAGTACTTC
16	TRBV3-1/TRBV3-2	TRBD2	TRBJ2-5	.	CASSQDYGRTQETQYF	TGTGCCAGCAGCCAAGATTACGGGAGGACACAAGAGACCCAGTACTTC
15	TRBV5-1	.	TRBJ1-2	.	CASSLVAGPNYGYTF	TGCGCCAGCAGCTTGGTGGCCGGGCCAAACTATGGCTACACCTTC
16	TRBV30	.	TRBJ2-5	once	CAWSSKDWGVWETQYF	TGTGCCTGGAGTTCTAAGGACTGGGGGGTATGGGAGACCCAGTACTTC
12	TRBV12-3/TRBV12-4	.	TRBJ2-1	.	CASSMTATEQFF	TGTGCCAGCAGTATGACAGCCACTGAGCAGTTCTTC
14	TRBV3-1/TRBV3-2	TRBD1	TRBJ1-2	.	CASSQTGQDYGYTF	TGTGCCAGCAGCCAAACGGGACAGGACTATGGCTACACCTTC
14	TRBV2	.	TRBJ1-5	.	CASGEVTSNQPQHF	TGTGCCAGCGGGGAAGTTACGAGCAATCAGCCCCAGCATTTT
14	TRBV6-5	.	TRBJ1-1	.	CASSYGVTNTEAFF	TGTGCCAGCAGTTATGGCGTAACGAACACTGAAGCTTTCTTT
12	TRBV12-3/TRBV12-4	TRBD2	TRBJ2-1	.	CASVGGVNEQFF	TGTGCCAGCGTCGGGGGGGTGAATGAGCAGTTCTTC
13	TRBV4-3	.	TRBJ2-7	once	CASSQDSVGEQYF	TGCGCCAGCAGCCAAGATTCAGTGGGCGAGCAGTACTTC
14	TRBV18	TRBD1	TRBJ1-2	.	CASSPRTGGNGYTF	TGTGCCAGCTCACCAAGGACAGGGGGCAATGGCTACACCTTC
15	TRBV3-1/TRBV3-2	.	TRBJ1-2	once	CASSQDLQGNYGYTF	TGTGCCAGCAGCCAAGATTTGCAGGGTAACTATGGCTACACCTTC
14	TRBV5-1	.	TRBJ2-3	.	CASSSQDTTDTQYF	TGCGCCAGCAGCTCACAGGATACCACAGATACGCAGTATTTT
12	TRBV29-1	.	TRBJ2-3	.	CSVEVGTDTQYF	TGCAGCGTTGAAGTAGGGACAGATACGCAGTATTTT
18	TRBV27	.	TRBJ2-6	.	CASSSRQDYYSGANVLTF	TGTGCCAGCAGTTCACGACAGGACTATTACTCTGGGGCCAACGTCCTGACTTTC